This T cell receptor (beta chain) was sequenced during a study of identical twins. CDR3 size: 14 residues. Germline V gene lookup returns CDR1 ENHRY and CDR2 SYGVKD. Trimming took 6 bases from V and 2 from J; bases not matched to a gene: 5. TCRdb redid the calling of the 5' RACE reads with MiXCR, one entry per CDR3 protein. The sample shows around 690,000 distinct CDR3 sequences, 21% of them seen only once. A further study also used this sample, focusing on T cells expressing NK-cell markers.

Source material: PBMCs. The sequence was obtained from a woman in her late teens or twenties in good health. The chain recombines TRBV10-3 with TRBJ2-3; TRBD2 matches at 7 bases. In DNA form, the CDR3 reads TGTGCCATCAGGTCACTAGCGAACACAGATACGCAGTATTTT. Its protein is CAIRSLANTDTQYF.